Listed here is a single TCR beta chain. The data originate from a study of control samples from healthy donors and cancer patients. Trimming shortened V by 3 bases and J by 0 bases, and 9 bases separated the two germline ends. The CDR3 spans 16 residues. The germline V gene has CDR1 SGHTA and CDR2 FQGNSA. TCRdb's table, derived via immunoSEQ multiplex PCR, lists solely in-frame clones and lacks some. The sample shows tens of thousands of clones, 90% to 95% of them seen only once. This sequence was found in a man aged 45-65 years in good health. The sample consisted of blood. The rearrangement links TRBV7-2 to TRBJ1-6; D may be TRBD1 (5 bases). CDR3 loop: CASSLAQGSYNSPLHF. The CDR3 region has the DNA TGTGCCAGCAGCTTGGCCCAGGGCTCCTATAATTCACCCCTCCACTTT.